These 20 T cell receptor beta chains were sequenced from one sample in a study of CD8 T cells in ankylosing spondylitis. TCRdb re-called the 5' RACE reads with MiXCR, one entry per CDR3 protein. The table lists hundreds of thousands of distinct CDR3 sequences, roughly 25% of them singletons, with about 6.2% in the top ten. The specimen sequenced was blood, either unsorted or a sorted T cell fraction (not recorded which). All receptors derive from a male donor with ankylosing spondylitis or in good health (not recorded which).

This clonotype came up a few times. The rearrangement joins TRBV4-1 to TRBJ1-3; the match to TRBD1 covers 7 bases. CDR3 length: 17 residues. With 4 bases clipped from V and 0 bases from J, the junction kept 9 bases outside the gene matches. Germline-derived CDR1 and CDR2 are MGHRA and YSYEKL. In DNA form, the CDR3 reads TGCGCCAGCAGCCGCCGGCAGGGGGAGAACTCTGGAAACACCATATATTTT. Translated, it gives CASSRRQGENSGNTIYF.

The chain combines TRBV20-1 with TRBJ1-5; no definite D call. This CDR3 comprises 14 residues. V dropped 5 bases and J dropped 2 bases, with 13 bases sitting between them. The V gene's germline CDR1 is DFQATT and CDR2 SNEGSKA (reference sequence). The CDR3 here is CSAEWILGNQPQHF. In DNA, the CDR3 is TGCAGTGCTGAATGGATTCTCGGCAATCAGCCCCAGCATTTT.

This clonotype was recorded at least ten times. The rearrangement links TRBV6-2 or TRBV6-3 to TRBJ2-5; D is tentatively TRBD1 or TRBD2 (5 bases each). The germline V and J ends were trimmed by 6 bases and 4 bases, with 12 bases remaining between them. The germline gives CDR1 MNHEY, CDR2 SVGEGT. CDR3 length: 13 amino acids. CDR3 region: CASSAGSPETQYF. In DNA, the CDR3 is TGTGCCAGCAGCGCAGGGAGTCCAGAGACCCAGTACTTC.

The chain joins TRBV20-1 to TRBJ2-7, with 11 bases fitting TRBD1. The CDR3 extends over 15 amino acids. Per the germline V gene, CDR1 is DFQATT and CDR2 is SNEGSKA (reference sequence). Losses at the gene ends were 3 bases for V and 5 bases for J; bases not matched to a gene: 9. DNA of the CDR3: TGCAGTGCTAGTTTTTGGGACAGGGGGAAAGACGAGCAGTACTTC. Encoded protein: CSASFWDRGKDEQYF.

The V and J genes are TRBV5-6 and TRBJ2-3; D is possibly TRBD1 (6 bases). This CDR3 is 15 amino acids long. V was cut by 0 bases and J by 2 bases, with 10 bases left in between. CDR1 is SGHDT and CDR2 is YYEEEE in the germline V gene. CDR3 sequence: CASSLAGVYTDTQYF. As DNA, the CDR3 is TGTGCCAGCAGCTTGGCAGGGGTTTACACAGATACGCAGTATTTT.

The rearrangement joins TRBV24-1 to TRBJ2-5; TRBD1 might be the D (6 bases). CDR1 and CDR2 (germline): KGHDR, SFDVKD. CDR3 length: 15 amino acids. Between the trimmed V and J ends, which lost 5 bases and 4 bases, there was a span of 16 bases. The CDR3 reads CATSGPTGRGETQYF. The CDR3 region has the DNA TGTGCCACCAGTGGCCCGACAGGTAGGGGAGAGACCCAGTACTTC.

This chain uses TRBV10-3 with TRBJ2-5; D is ambiguous. V lost 3 bases, J lost 7 bases, and 15 bases lay in between. CDR3 size: 14 residues. Germline CDR1 ENHRY, CDR2 SYGVKD. The chain's CDR3 is CAISDKGGDGTQYF. Here the CDR3 DNA reads TGTGCCATCAGTGATAAGGGCGGTGATGGGACCCAGTACTTC.

The sample holds one count of this clonotype. This chain links TRBV11-2 with TRBJ2-1; 9 bases align to TRBD2. There are 16 residues in the CDR3. Trimming took 0 bases from V and 8 from J; bases not matched to a gene: 8. In germline, CDR1 is SGHAT, CDR2 FQNNGV. CDR3: CASSLDRAGGSHEQFF. The DNA of the CDR3 is TGTGCCAGCAGCTTAGATAGAGCGGGAGGATCGCATGAGCAGTTCTTC.

This clonotype was detected many times. The chain links TRBV9 to TRBJ1-4; 9 bases are a match to TRBD1. The junction had 4 bases not matched to a gene; V was cut back by 3 bases and J by 4 bases. The CDR3 runs 15 residues. Per the germline V gene, CDR1 is SGDLS and CDR2 is YYNGEE. CDR3 coding DNA: TGTGCCAGCAGCGCGGGACAGGGAGGTAATGAAAAACTGTTTTTT. It yields the protein CASSAGQGGNEKLFF. Drawing the rest from reference TRBV9 and TRBJ1-4, the complete variable domain is DSGVTQTPKHLITATGQRVTLRCSPRSGDLSVYWYQQSLDQGLQFLIQYYNGEERAKGNILERFSAQQFPDLHSELNLSSLELGDSALYFCASSAGQGGNEKLFFGSGTQLSVL.

The rearrangement uses TRBV30 and TRBJ1-5, with no clear D. V was shortened by 1 base and J by 0 bases, with 7 bases between the two germline ends. Germline CDR1 GTSNPN, CDR2 SVGIG (reference sequence). This CDR3 comprises 14 residues. Here the CDR3 DNA reads TGTGCCTGGAGTGCCCCACCTAGCAATCAGCCCCAGCATTTT. Translating gives CAWSAPPSNQPQHF.

This rearrangement joins TRBV29-1 to TRBJ2-1; 7 bases align to TRBD2. This CDR3 contains 15 residues. With V trimmed by 4 bases and J by 6 bases, 12 bases remained unmatched. Germline CDR1 is SQVTM and CDR2 is ANQGSEA. The CDR3 reads CSVGGGSTVINEQFF. CDR3 DNA: TGCAGCGTTGGGGGCGGGAGTACTGTTATCAATGAGCAGTTCTTC.

This clonotype has a handful of counts. A read error may account for a junction end that differs from germline. The V gene is TRBV3-1, the J gene TRBJ2-7; TRBD2 aligns across 9 bases. The CDR3 has 15 amino acids. Looked up from germline, CDR1 is LGHDT and CDR2 is YNNKEL (reference sequence). CDR3 in amino acids: CATSQEGASGNEQYF. CDR3 nucleotide sequence: TGTGCCACCAGCCAAGAGGGTGCTAGCGGGAATGAGCAGTACTTC.

A note on this clonotype: This may stem from a read error, because a much larger clone lies one nucleotide away. This rearrangement joins TRBV20-1 to TRBJ2-3; D may correspond to TRBD1 or TRBD2 (6 bases each). Germline values: CDR1 DFQATT, CDR2 SNEGSKA (reference sequence). The CDR3 is made up of 15 amino acids. The CDR3, as DNA: TGCAGTGCTGAGGACAGAACAACTAGCAAAGATACGCAGTATTTT. Its protein is CSAEDRTTSKDTQYF.

This chain uses TRBV12-3 or TRBV12-4 with TRBJ2-1; 11 positions agree with TRBD1. V lost 11 bases and J lost 9; bases outside the gene matches: 9. The CDR3 extends over 13 amino acids. The DNA for the CDR3 is TGTGCCGCCGGGACAGGGGGAAATAGTGAGCAGTTCTTC. Protein sequence: CAAGTGGNSEQFF.

This chain's CDR3 is CSVADGGLQPQHF. The CDR3 DNA sequence: TGCAGCGTCGCGGACGGGGGGCTCCAGCCCCAGCATTTT. The V and J genes are TRBV29-1 and TRBJ1-5; D may be TRBD1 (6 bases). V lost 6 bases to trimming and J lost 7 bases, with 16 bases between them. CDR3 length: 13 amino acids. Germline V gene lookup returns CDR1 SQVTM and CDR2 ANQGSEA.

At least ten counts were recorded for this clonotype. The chain uses TRBV12-3 or TRBV12-4 and TRBJ2-5, with D possibly being TRBD1 or TRBD2 (6 bases each). Trimming pared 6 bases from V and 5 bases from J, leaving 25 bases between. The CDR3 covers 17 residues. The CDR3 reads CASSFSGKRGVGETQYF. The CDR3 nucleotides read TGTGCCAGCAGCTTCTCCGGAAAGAGGGGGGTGGGGGAGACCCAGTACTTC.

This clonotype showed up many times. The CDR3 DNA is TGTGCCAGCAGTTACGGCAGGGGGCTCAATGAGCAGTTCTTC. Its translation is CASSYGRGLNEQFF. V gene TRBV6-5 combines with J gene TRBJ2-1, with 8 bases lining up with TRBD1. CDR1 is MNHEY and CDR2 is SVGAGI in the germline V gene. There are 14 residues in the CDR3. The V and J ends lost 2 bases and 6 bases, in that order; junction bases with no gene match: 3.

This clonotype came up many times. The V call is TRBV7-2, the J call TRBJ2-5, with D perhaps assigned TRBD1 or TRBD2 (5 bases each). This CDR3 contains 13 residues. Deletions cut 5 bases from V and 5 bases from J, with 12 bases between. Germline-derived CDR1 and CDR2 are SGHTA and FQGNSA. Written as DNA, the CDR3 is TGTGCCAGCAGCCCAGCCTGGGGGGAGACCCAGTACTTC. This encodes CASSPAWGETQYF.

Ten or more counts support this clonotype. The chain couples TRBV11-1 to TRBJ2-7, with D possibly matching TRBD2 (5 bases). Trimming stripped 6 bases from V and 0 bases from J, with 21 bases between. Looked up from germline, CDR1 is SGHAT and CDR2 is FQDESV (reference sequence). CDR3 length equals 17 residues. The CDR3 protein is CASSITAQSGSSYEQYF. CDR3 bases: TGTGCCAGCAGTATCACCGCCCAGAGCGGTAGCTCCTACGAGCAGTACTTC. Drawing the rest from reference TRBV11-1 and TRBJ2-7, the complete variable domain is EAEVAQSPRYKITEKSQAVAFWCDPISGHATLYWYRQILGQGPELLVQFQDESVVDDSQLPKDRFSAERLKGVDSTLKIQPAELGDSAMYLCASSITAQSGSSYEQYFGPGTRLTVT.

The V gene is TRBV12-3 or TRBV12-4, the J gene TRBJ1-1; perhaps TRBD1 as D (5 bases). V gave up 6 bases and J gave up 4 bases, with 12 bases separating them. The CDR3 runs to 13 residues. The CDR3 protein is CASRSGIFTEAFF. The CDR3 DNA reads TGTGCCAGCAGGTCAGGGATCTTCACTGAAGCTTTCTTT.